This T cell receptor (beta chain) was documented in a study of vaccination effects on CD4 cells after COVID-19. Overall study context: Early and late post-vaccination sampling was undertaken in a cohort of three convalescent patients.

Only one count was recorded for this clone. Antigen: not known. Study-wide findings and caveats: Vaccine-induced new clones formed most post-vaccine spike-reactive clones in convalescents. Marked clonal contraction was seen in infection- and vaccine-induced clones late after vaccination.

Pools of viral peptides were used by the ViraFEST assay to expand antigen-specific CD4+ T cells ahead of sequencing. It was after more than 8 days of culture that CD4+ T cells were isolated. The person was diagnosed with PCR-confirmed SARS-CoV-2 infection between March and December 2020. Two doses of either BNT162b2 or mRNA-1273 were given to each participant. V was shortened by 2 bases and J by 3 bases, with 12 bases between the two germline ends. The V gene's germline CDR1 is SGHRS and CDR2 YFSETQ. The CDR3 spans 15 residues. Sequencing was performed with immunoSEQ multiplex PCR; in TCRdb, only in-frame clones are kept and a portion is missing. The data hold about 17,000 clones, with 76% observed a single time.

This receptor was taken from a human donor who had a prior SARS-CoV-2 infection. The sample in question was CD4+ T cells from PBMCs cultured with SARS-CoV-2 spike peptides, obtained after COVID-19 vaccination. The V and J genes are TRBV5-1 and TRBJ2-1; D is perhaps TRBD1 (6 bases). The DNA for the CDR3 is TGCGCCAGCAGCTTTGGTGGGGGCTACTACAATGAGCAGTTCTTC. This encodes CASSFGGGYYNEQFF.